This T cell receptor beta chain was profiled in a study of blood T cell repertoires in COVID-19. The table came from immunoSEQ multiplex PCR; TCRdb's copy has only in-frame clones and leaves some out. The top ten clones hold under 20% of a sample with some 120,000 clones, roughly four fifths of them seen once. V trimming: 4 bases; J trimming: 2 bases; junction bases outside the gene matches: 9. CDR3 length: 16 residues. Per germline, CDR1 SGHDT and CDR2 YYEEEE. Material: PBMCs or T cells enriched from blood (not recorded which). The chain joins TRBV5-6 to TRBJ2-1; the match to TRBD2 covers 7 bases. This TCR derives from a young man who had recovered from COVID-19. The CDR3 DNA is TGTGCCAGCAGCCAATATATAGCGGGTACCTACAATGAGCAGTTCTTC. Translating gives CASSQYIAGTYNEQFF.